The T cell receptor (beta chain) under discussion was sequenced for a study of neoadjuvant anti-PD-1 for oral cavity cancer. The time point was: after neoadjuvant nivolumab, at surgical resection. No culture or expansion preceded analysis of these blood cells. Germline CDR1 MDHEN, CDR2 SYDVKM. The CDR3 length is 12 residues. Trimming left V 6 bases short and J 5 bases short, with 11 bases between. Blood libraries mostly used roughly 440 ng genomic DNA, six replicates each. Only in-frame clones appear in the TCRdb table, and some are missing; sequencing was by immunoSEQ multiplex PCR. Found here are some 61,000 clones, approximately 84% of them singletons; the top ten hold 3% to 4%. The study's findings and limits: Higher pretreatment blood Treg/Th17 ratios correlated with higher pretreatment blood and lower post-treatment tumor TCRbeta clonality. With three patients per group, TCR findings need larger cohorts.

As to this clone: What it binds is unknown.

This rearrangement joins TRBV28 to TRBJ2-7, with D perhaps TRBD1 (6 bases). The receptor was derived from a person between 35 and 79 years old with oral cavity squamous cell carcinoma. Material: PBMCs, obtained after nivolumab (anti-PD-1) treatment. The CDR3 nucleotides are TGTGCCAGCAGCTGGGGGCACAACGAGCAGTACTTC. It is translated as CASSWGHNEQYF. Drawing the rest from reference TRBV28 and TRBJ2-7, the complete variable domain is DVKVTQSSRYLVKRTGEKVFLECVQDMDHENMFWYRQDPGLGLRLIYFSYDVKMKEKGDIPEGYSVSREKKERFSLILESASTNQTSMYLCASSWGHNEQYFGPGTRLTVT.